What follows are 27 T cell receptor beta chains derived from one specimen sequenced in a study of glioma-infiltrating T cells. Amplification of TCR alpha and beta CDR3 regions from RNA used iRepertoire nested multiplex PCR. Via MiXCR, TCRdb re-called the multiplex PCR reads, giving one row per CDR3 protein. The data hold some 160,000 distinct CDR3 sequences, with around 42% observed a single time. Sequenced sample: glioma tissue, nonneoplastic brain tissue, or PBMCs (not recorded which). The receptors were gathered from a human donor with low-grade glioma or glioblastoma, undergoing nonglioma brain surgery, or in good health (not recorded which).

Regarding this clonotype: Possible read error: a much larger clone is one base away. For the CDR3, the DNA is TGCGCCAGCAGCGTAGGGGTCTGCAATGAGCAGTTCTTC. Translation gives CASSVGVCNEQFF. The chain couples TRBV4-1 to TRBJ2-1; TRBD1 might be the D (5 bases). V lost 5 bases and J 6 bases, leaving 11 bases between the germline ends. Germline lookup yields CDR1 MGHRA and CDR2 YSYEKL. There are 13 residues in the CDR3.

Points on this clonotype: At one of its ends the junction is not consistent with the germline gene, which may arise from a read error. The chain links TRBV6-1 to TRBJ1-2; D remains ambiguous. This CDR3 spans 13 amino acids. CDR1 is MNHNS and CDR2 is SASEGT in the germline V gene. The CDR3 bases are TGTGCCAGCATCGACGGCACTAACTATGGCCACACCTTC. Encoded protein: CASIDGTNYGHTF.

There are many counts of this clonotype. The chain combines TRBV6-1 with TRBJ2-3; possible D gene TRBD2, 6 bases. Trimming took 2 bases from V and 5 from J, leaving 14 bases between them. There are 15 residues in the CDR3. Germline V lookup: CDR1 MNHNS, CDR2 SASEGT. CDR3: CASSESVQGGDTQYF. The CDR3 nucleotides are TGTGCCAGCAGTGAATCGGTGCAGGGAGGAGATACGCAGTATTTT.

The chain carries TRBV29-1 and TRBJ1-2, with D uncertain. The germline V gene has CDR1 SQVTM and CDR2 ANQGSEA. This CDR3 is 12 amino acids long. V was pared by 3 bases and J by 2 bases, with 7 bases between. The CDR3 coding sequence is TGCAGCGTTGAGGACTCAAACTATGGCTACACCTTC. Encoded protein: CSVEDSNYGYTF.

Regarding this clonotype: This may arise from a read error, as a much more abundant clone is one base away. The genes are TRBV20-1 and TRBJ2-2, with TRBD1 as a possible D gene (6 bases). Germline V gives CDR1 DFQATT, CDR2 SNEGSKA (reference sequence). Trimming shortened V by 0 bases and J by 5 bases, and 16 bases separated the two germline ends. The CDR3 consists of 16 residues. CDR3 in amino acids: CSARETHQGLTGELFF. The CDR3 bases are TGCAGTGCTAGAGAAACACACCAGGGGTTGACCGGGGAGCTGTTTTTT.

The V call is TRBV19, the J call TRBJ2-7; D not certain. V was shortened by 8 bases and J by 7 bases, with 15 bases between the two germline ends. The V gene's germline CDR1 is LNHDA and CDR2 SQIVND (reference sequence). This CDR3 contains 12 residues. As DNA, the CDR3 is TGTGCCAGTTACAGCCTTCTGGGGGAGCAGTACTTC. It translates to CASYSLLGEQYF.

On this clonotype: One end of the junction varies from germline; a read error may be responsible. The J gene is TRBJ1-6, the V gene TRBV6-5, with D possibly matching TRBD1 (5 bases). Germline V gene lookup returns CDR1 MNHEY and CDR2 SVGAGI. CDR3 length equals 16 residues. In DNA form, the CDR3 reads TGTGCCAGAAGTTTGGGGGAAAGCTCGTATAATTCACCCCTCCACTTT. This translates into CARSLGESSYNSPLHF.

Note on this clonotype: Possible read error: a much larger clone is one base away. V is TRBV28 and J is TRBJ2-1, with D perhaps TRBD2 (5 bases). The CDR3 is 16 residues long. Per the germline V gene, CDR1 is MDHEN and CDR2 is SYDVKM. The V end lost 6 bases, the J end lost 2 bases, and 17 bases lay between the germline ends. Here the CDR3 DNA reads TGTGCCAGCAGCAGCCCGGGAATAGCAGCCTACAATGAGCAGTTCTTC. Translating it yields CASSSPGIAAYNEQFF.

At least ten counts were recorded for this clonotype. This chain links TRBV19 with TRBJ2-1; TRBD2 might be the D (6 bases). V was cut by 1 base and J by 9 bases, with 16 bases left in between. CDR3 size: 15 residues. Germline V gene sequence: CDR1 LNHDA, CDR2 SQIVND (reference sequence). CDR3 protein: CASSIGGIDSGEQFF. The CDR3 region has the DNA TGTGCCAGTAGTATAGGCGGGATAGACTCTGGTGAGCAGTTCTTC. Full variable domain (rest looked up from reference TRBV19 and TRBJ2-1): DGGITQSPKYLFRKEGQNVTLSCEQNLNHDAMYWYRQDPGQGLRLIYYSQIVNDFQKGDIAEGYSVSREKKESFPLTVTSAQKNPTAFYLCASSIGGIDSGEQFFGPGTRLTVL.

This clonotype was counted only a few times. The gene calls are TRBV5-5 and TRBJ1-1, with 7 bases that match TRBD1. The CDR3 length is 15 residues. Per the germline V gene, CDR1 is SGHKS and CDR2 is YYEKEE (reference sequence). V was pared by 4 bases and J by 0 bases, with 6 bases of the junction left unmatched. CDR3 sequence (DNA): TGTGCCAGCAGCCGGATGGGACAGTTGAACACTGAAGCTTTCTTT. Protein product: CASSRMGQLNTEAFF.

This rearrangement joins TRBV6-2 or TRBV6-3 to TRBJ2-1, with a weak D call TRBD2 (7 bases). V gave up 9 bases and J gave up 14 bases, with 26 bases separating them. CDR1 and CDR2 (germline): MNHEY, SVGEGT. This CDR3 comprises 14 residues. Here the CDR3 reads CARNPAKGGAWKFF. CDR3 sequence (DNA): TGTGCCAGAAACCCGGCCAAGGGGGGGGCCTGGAAGTTCTTC.

Only one count was recorded for this clonotype. A much bigger clone sits one base away, suggesting this may be a read error. The chain combines TRBV20-1 with TRBJ2-5, with D possibly being TRBD1 or TRBD2 (6 bases each). The CDR3 runs to 14 residues. Trimming removed 1 base from V and 5 bases from J, with 14 bases in between. Germline CDR1 and CDR2: DFQATT and SNEGSKA (reference sequence). The CDR3 nucleotides are TGCAGTGCTAGAGCGACTAGAGGGGGGGAGACCCAGTACTTC. Translating it yields CSARATRGGETQYF.

This clonotype was detected ten times or more. The chain recombines TRBV6-1 with TRBJ2-5, with 15 bases lining up with TRBD2. Trimming at V came to 7 bases and at J to 0 bases, leaving 6 bases not matched to a gene. CDR1 and CDR2 from the germline V gene are MNHNS and SASEGT. This CDR3 has 17 residues. This CDR3 reads CASNKGLAGGYQETQYF. DNA for the CDR3: TGTGCCAGCAACAAAGGACTAGCGGGAGGGTACCAAGAGACCCAGTACTTC.

On this clonotype: Since a much larger clone is just one base distant, this may be a read error. The chain has TRBV6-2 or TRBV6-3 and TRBJ2-3; D uncertain. Between the trimmed V and J ends, which lost 6 bases and 0 bases, there was a span of 13 bases. Germline lookup yields CDR1 MNHEY and CDR2 SVGEGT. This CDR3 spans 15 amino acids. CDR3 amino acids: CASSQDGRSTDTQYF. For the CDR3, the DNA is TGTGCCAGCAGCCAGGACGGAAGAAGCACAGATACGCAGTATTTT.

A note on this clonotype: A much bigger clone sits one base away, suggesting this may be a read error. This chain links TRBV20-1 with TRBJ2-7; D is possibly TRBD2 (5 bases). Between the trimmed V and J ends, which lost 5 bases and 3 bases, there was a span of 20 bases. The CDR3 runs 15 residues. The V gene's germline CDR1 is DFQATT and CDR2 SNEGSKA (reference sequence). CDR3 residues: CSAPSSYGKIYEQYF. CDR3 nucleotides: TGCAGTGCTCCCTCCTCCTACGGGAAGATCTACGAGCAGTACTTC.

This clonotype was observed at least ten times. This chain joins TRBV6-1 and TRBJ1-2; TRBD1 matches 7 bases. V was pared by 6 bases and J by 7 bases, with 14 bases of the junction left unmatched. This CDR3 spans 15 amino acids. Germline values: CDR1 MNHNS, CDR2 SASEGT. Written as DNA, the CDR3 is TGTGCCAGCAGACGAATGATCACAGGGGCTGGTGGCTACACCTTC. Protein: CASRRMITGAGGYTF.

CDR3 sequence reads: CASTPGAANTEAFF. The CDR3 DNA follows: TGTGCCAGTACCCCTGGGGCAGCCAACACTGAAGCTTTCTTT. The V gene is TRBV19, the J gene TRBJ1-1; tentative D call: TRBD1 (5 bases). Germline V CDR1 and CDR2: LNHDA, SQIVND (reference sequence). CDR3 length: 14 residues. With 7 bases removed from V and 2 bases from J, the gap between germline ends came to 14 bases. The whole variable domain, filled in from reference TRBV19 and TRBJ1-1, reads DGGITQSPKYLFRKEGQNVTLSCEQNLNHDAMYWYRQDPGQGLRLIYYSQIVNDFQKGDIAEGYSVSREKKESFPLTVTSAQKNPTAFYLCASTPGAANTEAFFGQGTRLTVV.

Ten or more counts support this clonotype. This sequence joins TRBV27 and TRBJ1-1; D possibly corresponds to TRBD1 (6 bases). CDR1 MNHEY and CDR2 SMNVEV come from the germline V gene (reference sequence). The V gene lost 3 bases and the J gene lost 7 bases, with 15 bases spanning the gap. This CDR3 contains 14 residues. The CDR3 spells CASSLSQGYSEAFF. The CDR3 DNA reads TGTGCCAGCAGTTTGTCGCAGGGGTACAGTGAAGCTTTCTTT.

This clonotype came up many times. The chain is built from TRBV7-9 and TRBJ2-7; the match to TRBD1 covers 7 bases. The V segment lost 4 bases and the J segment 7 bases; nucleotides outside the gene matches: 7. The CDR3 extends over 13 amino acids. CDR1 and CDR2 from the germline V gene are SEHNR and FQNEAQ (reference sequence). The CDR3 protein is CASSSQTGREQYF. As DNA, the CDR3 is TGTGCCAGCAGCTCCCAGACAGGGAGAGAGCAGTACTTC.

This clonotype was picked up many times. V gene TRBV25-1 combines with J gene TRBJ1-5, with D unclear. The CDR3 is 11 amino acids. Trimming removed 11 bases at V and 5 bases at J, with 10 bases between. Per the germline V gene, CDR1 is MGHDK and CDR2 is SYGVNS. CDR3 DNA sequence: TGTGCCCCTGGTGGGGATCAGCCCCAGCATTTT. This sequence encodes CAPGGDQPQHF.

Regarding this clonotype: A read error may be the cause here, since a much bigger clone is one base away. The chain couples TRBV7-2 to TRBJ2-1, with D hard to call. V was trimmed by 0 bases and J by 1 base, leaving 4 bases between them. This CDR3 has 14 residues. Germline assignment: CDR1 SGHTA and CDR2 FQGNSA. CDR3 amino acids: CASSLAVSYNEQFF. The CDR3 DNA reads as TGTGCCAGCAGCTTAGCTGTTTCCTACAATGAGCAGTTCTTC.

At least ten counts were recorded for this clonotype. The chain links TRBV20-1 to TRBJ1-2, with 8 bases lining up with TRBD1. Germline V gene lookup returns CDR1 DFQATT and CDR2 SNEGSKA (reference sequence). There are 14 residues in the CDR3. J gave up 8 bases and V 6 bases, and 14 bases lay outside the gene matches. The CDR3 nucleotides read TGCAGTGCGCGAGACTCCAGGGGGCCCGGGGGCTACACCTTC. The encoded protein is CSARDSRGPGGYTF.

The rearrangement joins TRBV10-1 to TRBJ2-3; 11 bases line up with TRBD2. This CDR3 is built from 16 residues. The germline V gene encodes CDR1 WNHNN and CDR2 SYGVQD (reference sequence). Trimming cost V 6 bases and J 0 bases; bases outside gene matches: 5. CDR3 in DNA: TGCGCCAGCAGACGTCGACTAGCGGGAAGCACAGATACGCAGTATTTT. This codes for CASRRRLAGSTDTQYF.

The rearrangement uses TRBV6-2 or TRBV6-3 and TRBJ2-5; 7 bases line up with TRBD1. The junction had 12 bases not matched to a gene; V was cut back by 9 bases and J by 5 bases. This CDR3 has 14 amino acids. The germline V gene has CDR1 MNHEY and CDR2 SVGEGT. CDR3 coding DNA: TGTGCCAGTCGTGGGGACAGTGAACTGGAGACCCAGTACTTC. Translated: CASRGDSELETQYF.

This clonotype was detected ten times or more. The chain uses TRBV20-1 and TRBJ2-2; D is undetermined. This CDR3 spans 13 amino acids. Germline V gives CDR1 DFQATT, CDR2 SNEGSKA (reference sequence). V lost 3 bases and J lost 4, with 9 bases in between. As DNA, the CDR3 is TGCAGTGCTAGTCGGACGGTCACCGGGGAGCTGTTTTTT. Translated: CSASRTVTGELFF.

The CDR3 reads CSVEGLAGAQETQYF. In DNA, the CDR3 is TGCAGCGTTGAGGGACTAGCGGGGGCACAAGAGACCCAGTACTTC. The chain couples TRBV29-1 to TRBJ2-5; 14 bases line up with TRBD2. After removal of 3 bases from V and 2 bases from J, the junction contained 2 bases not matched to a gene. The germline CDR1 and CDR2 sequences are SQVTM and ANQGSEA. The CDR3 covers 15 residues.

This clonotype showed up many times. The chain is built from TRBV10-3 and TRBJ2-3, with D unresolved. V dropped 0 bases and J dropped 7 bases, with 8 bases sitting between them. CDR3 length: 13 residues. Germline CDR1 and CDR2: ENHRY and SYGVKD. The CDR3 DNA reads TGTGCCATCAGTGAGTCGGCCCCTAATACGCAGTATTTT. It is translated as CAISESAPNTQYF.